Listed here are 8 T cell receptor beta chains from one sample, sequenced in a study of identifying expanded T cells in peripheral blood. The protocol was immunoSEQ multiplex PCR, while the TCRdb copy is restricted to in-frame clones and leaves out a portion. The table has 84,000 or so clones, 80% to 90% seen once; the top ten hold roughly 7%. Sequencing input: blood. These receptors originate from a person between 18 and 75 years old in good health.

This clone was seen only a few times. For the CDR3, the DNA is TGTGCCATCAGTGAGTCGCAGCAGGATAGCAATCAGCCCCAGCATTTT. Its translation is CAISESQQDSNQPQHF. The chain carries TRBV10-3 and TRBJ1-5; no clear D gene. The CDR3 runs 16 residues. Germline-derived CDR1 and CDR2 are ENHRY and SYGVKD. Trimming pared 0 bases from V and 0 bases from J, leaving 9 bases between.

The V and J genes are TRBV7-9 and TRBJ2-3, with 8 positions matching TRBD1. The CDR3 covers 15 residues. With 7 bases clipped from V and 5 bases from J, the junction kept 11 bases outside the gene matches. CDR1 is SEHNR, CDR2 FQNEAQ, per germline (reference sequence). The CDR3 nucleotides are TGTGCCAGCACCGACGAGGACAGGGAGGTAGATACGCAGTATTTT. Residues: CASTDEDREVDTQYF.

This sequence joins TRBV19 and TRBJ2-7, with 7 bases lining up with TRBD1. Trimming cost V 4 bases and J 2 bases; bases outside gene matches: 8. CDR1 is LNHDA and CDR2 is SQIVND in the germline V gene (reference sequence). The CDR3 has 15 residues. CDR3 amino acids: CASSTPGTATYEQYF. As DNA, the CDR3 is TGTGCCAGTAGTACCCCCGGGACAGCTACCTACGAGCAGTACTTC.

V usage is TRBV27 and J usage is TRBJ2-7, with a tentative D call TRBD2 (7 bases). CDR3 length: 16 residues. Germline values: CDR1 MNHEY, CDR2 SMNVEV (reference sequence). The V end was cut by 6 bases, the J end by 0 bases, with 18 bases between. CDR3 amino acids: CASSYRGGVGSYEQYF. CDR3 nucleotides: TGTGCCAGCAGCTACAGAGGGGGGGTGGGCTCCTACGAGCAGTACTTC.

The chain joins TRBV6-1 to TRBJ2-3; 8 bases fit TRBD1. Germline CDR1 is MNHNS and CDR2 is SASEGT. V lost 3 bases and J lost 5; bases outside the gene matches: 7. CDR3 size: 15 residues. The chain's CDR3 is CASSDRGQVRDTQYF. CDR3 bases: TGTGCCAGCAGTGACAGGGGGCAGGTACGAGATACGCAGTATTTT.

The chain has TRBV30 and TRBJ1-4; weak D call: TRBD1 (5 bases). V gave up 5 bases and J gave up 3 bases, with 19 bases separating them. The germline V gene encodes CDR1 GTSNPN and CDR2 SVGIG (reference sequence). CDR3 size: 16 residues. For the CDR3, the DNA is TGTGCCTGGGGGGCCGGGAAACTCCTATCTAATGAAAAACTGTTTTTT. It translates to CAWGAGKLLSNEKLFF.

The chain couples TRBV19 to TRBJ1-6, with 9 nucleotides matching TRBD1. V lost 3 bases, J lost 0 bases, and 12 bases stayed unmatched. Germline values: CDR1 LNHDA, CDR2 SQIVND (reference sequence). CDR3 length: 20 amino acids. The CDR3 nucleotides are TGTGCCAGTAGTATGTATGGACCCGGGACAGGGAGCTCCTATAATTCACCCCTCCACTTT. Encoded protein: CASSMYGPGTGSSYNSPLHF.

This chain joins TRBV11-2 and TRBJ1-2; 10 bases are shared with TRBD1. CDR3 length equals 13 residues. Germline assignment: CDR1 SGHAT and CDR2 FQNNGV. V shed 4 bases and J 6 bases; nucleotides not matched to a gene: 2. The CDR3 protein is CASSWDRGDGYTF. In DNA, the CDR3 is TGTGCCAGCAGCTGGGACAGGGGTGATGGCTACACCTTC.